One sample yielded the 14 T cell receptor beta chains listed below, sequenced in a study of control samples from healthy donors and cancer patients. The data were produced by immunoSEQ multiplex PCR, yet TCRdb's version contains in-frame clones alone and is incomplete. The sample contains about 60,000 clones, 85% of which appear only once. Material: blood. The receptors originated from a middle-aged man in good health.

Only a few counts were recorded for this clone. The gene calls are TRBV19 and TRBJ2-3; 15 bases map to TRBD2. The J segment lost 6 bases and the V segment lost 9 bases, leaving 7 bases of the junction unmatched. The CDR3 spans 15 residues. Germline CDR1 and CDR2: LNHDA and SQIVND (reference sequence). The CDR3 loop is CASRTSGGAGDTQYF. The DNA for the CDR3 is TGTGCCAGCAGGACTAGCGGGGGGGCAGGGGATACGCAGTATTTT.

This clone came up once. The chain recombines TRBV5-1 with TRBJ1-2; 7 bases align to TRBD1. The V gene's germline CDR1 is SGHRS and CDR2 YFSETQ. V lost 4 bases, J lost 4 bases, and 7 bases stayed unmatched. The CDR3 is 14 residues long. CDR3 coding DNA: TGCGCCAGCAGCGAAGCAGGGGGAGGCTATGGCTACACCTTC. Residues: CASSEAGGGYGYTF.

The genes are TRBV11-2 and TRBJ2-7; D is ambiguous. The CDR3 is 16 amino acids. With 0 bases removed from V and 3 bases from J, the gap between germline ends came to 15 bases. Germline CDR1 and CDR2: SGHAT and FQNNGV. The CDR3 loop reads CASSLDWGKERYEQYF. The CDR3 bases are TGTGCCAGCAGCTTAGATTGGGGAAAGGAGCGCTACGAGCAGTACTTC.

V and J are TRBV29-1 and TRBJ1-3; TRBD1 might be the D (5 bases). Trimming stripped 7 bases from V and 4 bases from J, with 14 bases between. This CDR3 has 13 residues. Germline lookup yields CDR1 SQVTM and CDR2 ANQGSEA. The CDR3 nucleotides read TGCAGCGGGGGATCGGGGACCGGAAACACCATATATTTT. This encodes CSGGSGTGNTIYF. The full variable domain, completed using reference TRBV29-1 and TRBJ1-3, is SAVISQKPSRDICQRGTSLTIQCQVDSQVTMMFWYRQQPGQSLTLIATANQGSEATYESGFVIDKFPISRPNLTFSTLTVSNMSPEDSSIYLCSGGSGTGNTIYFGEGSWLTVV.

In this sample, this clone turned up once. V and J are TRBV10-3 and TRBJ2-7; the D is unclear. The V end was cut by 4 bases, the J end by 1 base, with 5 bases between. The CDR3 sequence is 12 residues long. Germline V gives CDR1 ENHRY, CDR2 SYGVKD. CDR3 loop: CAISGSSYEQYF. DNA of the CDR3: TGTGCCATCAGTGGGAGTTCCTACGAGCAGTACTTC.

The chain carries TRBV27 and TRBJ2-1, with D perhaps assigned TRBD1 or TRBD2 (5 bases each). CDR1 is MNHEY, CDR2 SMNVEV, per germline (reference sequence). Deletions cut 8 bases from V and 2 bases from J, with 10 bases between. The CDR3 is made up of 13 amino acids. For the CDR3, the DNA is TGTGCCAGCCGGACGGGACCCTACAATGAGCAGTTCTTC. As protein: CASRTGPYNEQFF.

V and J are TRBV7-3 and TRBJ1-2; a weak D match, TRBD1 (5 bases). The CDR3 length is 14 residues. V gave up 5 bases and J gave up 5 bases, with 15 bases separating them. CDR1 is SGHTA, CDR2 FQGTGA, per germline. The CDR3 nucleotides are TGTGCCAGCAGCGAGGGACCCGCAGGGTATGGCTACACCTTC. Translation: CASSEGPAGYGYTF.

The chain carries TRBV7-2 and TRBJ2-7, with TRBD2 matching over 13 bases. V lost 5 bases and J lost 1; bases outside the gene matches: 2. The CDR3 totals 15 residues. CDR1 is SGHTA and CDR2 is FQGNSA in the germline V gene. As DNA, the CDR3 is TGTGCCAGCAGCCCACTAGCGGGGGGGTCCTACGAGCAGTACTTC. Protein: CASSPLAGGSYEQYF. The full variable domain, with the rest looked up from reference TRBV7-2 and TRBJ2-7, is GAGVSQSPSNKVTEKGKDVELRCDPISGHTALYWYRQSLGQGLEFLIYFQGNSAPDKSGLPSDRFSAERTGGSVSTLTIQRTQQEDSAVYLCASSPLAGGSYEQYFGPGTRLTVT.

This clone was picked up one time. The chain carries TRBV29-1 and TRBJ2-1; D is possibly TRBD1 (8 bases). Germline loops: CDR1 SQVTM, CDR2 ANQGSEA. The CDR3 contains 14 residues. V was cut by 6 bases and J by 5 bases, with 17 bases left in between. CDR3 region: CSVVGQGGDNEQFF. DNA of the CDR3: TGCAGCGTCGTCGGACAGGGAGGGGACAATGAGCAGTTCTTC.

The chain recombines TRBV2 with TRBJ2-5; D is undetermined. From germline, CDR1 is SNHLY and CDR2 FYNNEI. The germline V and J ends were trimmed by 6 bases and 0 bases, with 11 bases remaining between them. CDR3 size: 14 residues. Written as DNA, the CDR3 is TGTGCCAGCAGCTTGGATACGTACCAAGAGACCCAGTACTTC. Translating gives CASSLDTYQETQYF.

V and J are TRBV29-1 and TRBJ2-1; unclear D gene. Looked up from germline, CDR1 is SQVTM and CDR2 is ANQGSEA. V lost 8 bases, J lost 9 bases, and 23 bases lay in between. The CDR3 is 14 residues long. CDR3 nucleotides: TGCAGCCTTCAGATCTCGAGTGTTACGAGTGAGCAGTTCTTC. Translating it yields CSLQISSVTSEQFF.

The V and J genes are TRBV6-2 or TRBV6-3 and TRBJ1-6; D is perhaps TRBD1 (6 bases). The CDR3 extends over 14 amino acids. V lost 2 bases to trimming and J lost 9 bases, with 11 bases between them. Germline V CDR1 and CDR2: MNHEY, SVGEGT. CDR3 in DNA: TGTGCCAGCAGTTACAGAGGGGGGGTTTCACCCCTCCACTTT. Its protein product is CASSYRGGVSPLHF.

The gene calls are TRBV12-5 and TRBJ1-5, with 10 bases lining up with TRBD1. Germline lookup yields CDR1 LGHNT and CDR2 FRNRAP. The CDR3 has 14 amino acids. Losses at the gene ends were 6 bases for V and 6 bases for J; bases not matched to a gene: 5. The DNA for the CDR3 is TGTGCTAGTGGCAAGACAGGGGGCGGTCAGCCCCAGCATTTT. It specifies CASGKTGGGQPQHF.

The CDR3 protein is CASSYGLAEASTDTQYF. The CDR3 DNA sequence: TGTGCCAGCAGTTATGGGCTAGCGGAGGCTAGCACAGATACGCAGTATTTT. The V call is TRBV6-2 or TRBV6-3, the J call TRBJ2-3; 7 bases fit TRBD2. The CDR3 spans 17 residues. Germline CDR1 MNHEY, CDR2 SVGEGT. V dropped 3 bases and J dropped 0; count of bases not matched to a gene: 9.